These 7 T cell receptor beta chains came from one sample sequenced in a study of T cell changes during pregnancy in multiple sclerosis. This table comes from immunoSEQ multiplex PCR, and its TCRdb copy is limited to in-frame clones, with some not included. Of roughly 30,000 clones in the sample, around 88% were seen once. The material was CD4+ T cells from peripheral blood mononuclear cells, obtained in the first trimester of pregnancy. The receptors derive from a female donor in good health, enrolled as a control in a pregnancy study.

The genes are TRBV7-9 and TRBJ2-3; TRBD2 agrees at 8 bases. The CDR3 consists of 13 residues. Germline assignment: CDR1 SEHNR and CDR2 FQNEAQ (reference sequence). The J segment lost 7 bases and the V segment lost 11 bases, leaving 11 bases of the junction unmatched. The CDR3, as DNA: TGTGCCGGAACTAGCGGCGCTACAAATACGCAGTATTTT. This encodes CAGTSGATNTQYF.

The chain has TRBV11-2 and TRBJ1-2; 9 nucleotides agree with TRBD1. V was clipped by 6 bases and J by 8 bases; unmatched bases: 13. The CDR3 has 15 residues. Germline lookup yields CDR1 SGHAT and CDR2 FQNNGV. CDR3 region: CASSLGGQGSLGYTF. In DNA form, the CDR3 reads TGTGCCAGCAGTTTGGGGGGACAGGGATCCCTGGGCTACACCTTC. The whole variable domain, filled in from reference TRBV11-2 and TRBJ1-2, reads EAGVAQSPRYKIIEKRQSVAFWCNPISGHATLYWYQQILGQGPKLLIQFQNNGVVDDSQLPKDRFSAERLKGVDSTLKIQPAKLEDSAVYLCASSLGGQGSLGYTFGSGTRLTVV.

J is TRBJ2-1 and V is TRBV11-3; D is possibly TRBD2 (7 bases). The V end lost 1 base, the J end lost 8 bases, and 12 bases lay between the germline ends. The CDR3 is 14 amino acids. Looked up from germline, CDR1 is SGHNT and CDR2 is YENEEA. In DNA, the CDR3 is TGTGCCAGCAGCTTAGCGGGGGGCTGGGATGAGCAGTTCTTC. Protein sequence: CASSLAGGWDEQFF.

This clone came up once. The genes are TRBV7-3 and TRBJ2-5, with D possibly matching TRBD1 (6 bases). Germline-derived CDR1 and CDR2 are SGHTA and FQGTGA. Trimming took 4 bases from V and 4 from J, leaving 10 bases between them. The CDR3 loop spans 13 amino acids. CDR3 in amino acids: CASSSLGGETQYF. The CDR3 DNA reads TGTGCCAGCAGCTCTCTAGGGGGAGAGACCCAGTACTTC. Based on the CDR3 plus reference TRBV7-3 and TRBJ2-5, the full variable domain is GAGVSQTPSNKVTEKGKYVELRCDPISGHTALYWYRQSLGQGPEFLIYFQGTGAADDSGLPNDRFFAVRPEGSVSTLKIQRTERGDSAVYLCASSSLGGETQYFGPGTRLLVL.

J is TRBJ2-7 and V is TRBV7-3; D ambiguous. V lost 0 bases and J 0 bases, leaving 3 bases between the germline ends. CDR1 and CDR2 from the germline V gene are SGHTA and FQGTGA. This CDR3 has 13 residues. The CDR3 protein is CASSLTASYEQYF. CDR3 nucleotide sequence: TGTGCCAGCAGCTTAACGGCCTCCTACGAGCAGTACTTC.

The chain carries TRBV19 and TRBJ1-2; 10 bases are shared with TRBD1. Germline V gene sequence: CDR1 LNHDA, CDR2 SQIVND (reference sequence). The V and J ends lost 6 bases and 4 bases, in that order; junction bases with no gene match: 8. This CDR3 spans 15 amino acids. The CDR3 protein is CASSSRDRGAYGYTF. CDR3 coding DNA: TGTGCCAGTAGCTCTCGGGACAGGGGAGCCTATGGCTACACCTTC.

CDR3 loop: CASSTGGELRAFF. The CDR3 nucleotides read TGTGCCAGCAGCACAGGGGGGGAGTTGAGAGCTTTCTTT. V gene TRBV7-9 combines with J gene TRBJ1-1, with 8 bases fitting TRBD1. Germline lookup yields CDR1 SEHNR and CDR2 FQNEAQ (reference sequence). V was pared by 5 bases and J by 10 bases, with 9 bases of the junction left unmatched. The CDR3 loop spans 13 amino acids.